This entry concerns a single T cell receptor (beta chain). Its antigen is still unknown. TCRdb reanalysed the reads using MiXCR and keeps one entry per CDR3 protein. Of some 920,000 distinct CDR3 sequences detected, more than 25% appear once; the ten largest clones hold about 14%. The data were taken from a study of T cell repertoires in cytomegalovirus infection. Background on the study: In the study, CMV epitopes included recently identified HLA-C-restricted and well-studied HLA-B-restricted ones. An indication of both CMV infection and matching HLA type came from public TCR beta signatures. Study-level findings and limits: HLA-C-restricted TCR beta clonotypes specific for CMV led the ex vivo response. Based on cumulative public TCR beta family frequency, carriers of CMV plus the relevant HLA were identified.

Germline CDR1 reads LNHNV; CDR2 reads YYDKDF (reference sequence). This CDR3 is 13 amino acids long. Trimming removed 2 bases at V and 8 bases at J, with 11 bases between. The specimen comprised cultured CD8+ T cells from PBMCs, sampled from culture after CMV antigen stimulation. This sequence originates from a human donor in good health (CMV status not recorded). Some clones in this sample may be carry-over from other donors' samples. The chain uses TRBV15 and TRBJ2-3; D unresolved. Here the CDR3 reads CATSRNWNVTQYF. The DNA of the CDR3 is TGTGCCACCAGCAGAAACTGGAATGTTACGCAGTATTTT. The complete variable domain, with remaining parts taken from reference TRBV15 and TRBJ2-3, reads DAMVIQNPRYQVTQFGKPVTLSCSQTLNHNVMYWYQQKSSQAPKLLFHYYDKDFNNEADTPDNFQSRRPNTSFCFLDIRSPGLGDTAMYLCATSRNWNVTQYFGPGTRLTVL.